The rows below give T cell receptor beta chains drawn from one sample of a study of T cell responses to AZD1222 COVID-19 vaccine. This table comes from immunoSEQ multiplex PCR, and its TCRdb copy is limited to in-frame clones, with some not included. The data show more than 100,000 clones, around 87% seen once. The specimen comprised peripheral blood, sampled on day 0 of AZD1222 vaccination. These receptors were collected from an adult in good health. Both conserved end residues are part of each CDR3. D genes are given only for firm matches. Clone size is stated in some rows and not others, as once, few, many or a class when expanded.

cdr3_aa: CSVTTGTGATGGYTF; cdr3_nt: TGCAGCGTTACCACCGGGACAGGGGCAACGGGTGGCTACACCTTC; clone_size: few; j_call: TRBJ1-2; v_call: TRBV29-1; d_call: TRBD1
cdr3_aa: CATSRDRNQPQHF; cdr3_nt: TGTGCCACCAGCAGAGATAGGAATCAGCCCCAGCATTTT; clone_size: NA; j_call: TRBJ1-5; v_call: TRBV15; d_call: NA
cdr3_aa: CASSQYRENNSPLHF; cdr3_nt: TGCGCCAGCAGCCAGTACAGGGAGAATAATTCACCCCTCCACTTT; clone_size: once; j_call: TRBJ1-6; v_call: TRBV4-1; d_call: NA
cdr3_aa: CASSSGYEQYF; cdr3_nt: TGTGCCAGCAGTTCGGGCTACGAGCAGTACTTC; clone_size: once; j_call: TRBJ2-7; v_call: TRBV27; d_call: NA
cdr3_aa: CASSQDSRGTEAFF; cdr3_nt: TGCGCCAGCAGCCAAGATTCGAGGGGAACTGAAGCTTTCTTT; clone_size: NA; j_call: TRBJ1-1; v_call: TRBV4-1; d_call: NA
cdr3_aa: CASSSFAYEQYF; cdr3_nt: TGTGCCAGCAGCTCGTTTGCCTACGAGCAGTACTTC; clone_size: NA; j_call: TRBJ2-7; v_call: TRBV7-9; d_call: NA
cdr3_aa: CSASENTEAFF; cdr3_nt: TGCAGCGCATCGGAGAACACTGAAGCTTTCTTT; clone_size: NA; j_call: TRBJ1-1; v_call: TRBV29-1; d_call: NA
cdr3_aa: CASSQDTHSGNTIYF; cdr3_nt: TGCGCCAGCAGCCAAGATACACACTCTGGAAACACCATATATTTT; clone_size: NA; j_call: TRBJ1-3; v_call: TRBV4-1; d_call: NA
cdr3_aa: CASSRGGNYGYTF; cdr3_nt: TGTGCCAGCTCCCGGGGAGGTAACTATGGCTACACCTTC; clone_size: NA; j_call: TRBJ1-2; v_call: TRBV18; d_call: NA
cdr3_aa: CASSLGSGGEQETQYF; cdr3_nt: TGTGCCAGCAGCTTGGGGAGCGGGGGAGAACAAGAGACCCAGTACTTC; clone_size: NA; j_call: TRBJ2-5; v_call: TRBV5-5; d_call: TRBD2
cdr3_aa: CASSPASTGVGEAFF; cdr3_nt: TGCGCCAGCAGCCCGGCATCGACAGGGGTAGGTGAAGCTTTCTTT; clone_size: once; j_call: TRBJ1-1; v_call: TRBV4-3; d_call: TRBD1
cdr3_aa: CASSLLQGATEAFF; cdr3_nt: TGCGCCAGCAGCTTATTACAGGGGGCTACTGAAGCTTTCTTT; clone_size: NA; j_call: TRBJ1-1; v_call: TRBV5-1; d_call: TRBD1
cdr3_aa: CAWRRGGEWSPLHF; cdr3_nt: TGTGCCTGGAGGCGAGGGGGCGAGTGGTCACCCCTCCACTTT; clone_size: NA; j_call: TRBJ1-6; v_call: TRBV30; d_call: TRBD1
cdr3_aa: CASSMGGGLGETQYF; cdr3_nt: TGTGCCAGTAGTATGGGGGGGGGTCTTGGAGAGACCCAGTACTTC; clone_size: NA; j_call: TRBJ2-5; v_call: TRBV19; d_call: TRBD2
cdr3_aa: CASRQGNQPQHF; cdr3_nt: TGTGCCAGTAGGCAGGGGAATCAGCCCCAGCATTTT; clone_size: NA; j_call: TRBJ1-5; v_call: TRBV19; d_call: NA
cdr3_aa: CATSRARGHSGNTIYF; cdr3_nt: TGTGCCACCAGCAGAGCCCGGGGACATTCCGGAAACACCATATATTTT; clone_size: NA; j_call: TRBJ1-3; v_call: TRBV15; d_call: NA
cdr3_aa: CASSLAPAIVGKLFF; cdr3_nt: TGTGCCAGCAGCTTAGCGCCCGCCATTGTGGGAAAACTGTTTTTT; clone_size: NA; j_call: TRBJ1-4; v_call: TRBV7-9; d_call: NA
cdr3_aa: CSVARGNTEAFF; cdr3_nt: TGCAGCGTTGCGAGGGGGAACACTGAAGCTTTCTTT; clone_size: NA; j_call: TRBJ1-1; v_call: TRBV29-1; d_call: NA
cdr3_aa: CASSLVLGPPHF; cdr3_nt: TGTGCCAGCAGCTTAGTACTCGGACCCCCCCACTTC; clone_size: NA; j_call: TRBJ2-5; v_call: TRBV7-2; d_call: NA
cdr3_aa: CASSQSRTGAQPQHF; cdr3_nt: TGTGCCAGCAGCCAATCCCGCACAGGGGCCCAGCCCCAGCATTTT; clone_size: NA; j_call: TRBJ1-5; v_call: TRBV4-2; d_call: TRBD1
cdr3_aa: CASSRDRASNQPQHF; cdr3_nt: TGTGCCAGCAGCCGGGACAGGGCAAGCAATCAGCCCCAGCATTTT; clone_size: NA; j_call: TRBJ1-5; v_call: TRBV3-1/TRBV3-2; d_call: TRBD1
cdr3_aa: CASSLQHYGYTF; cdr3_nt: TGTGCCAGCAGCTTACAACACTATGGCTACACCTTC; clone_size: few; j_call: TRBJ1-2; v_call: TRBV11-2; d_call: NA
cdr3_aa: CASSLGGPAEAFF; cdr3_nt: TGTGCCAGCAGCTTAGGGGGTCCCGCTGAAGCTTTCTTT; clone_size: NA; j_call: TRBJ1-1; v_call: TRBV7-9; d_call: NA
cdr3_aa: CASSISEYSNQPQHF; cdr3_nt: TGTGCCAGTAGTATATCGGAATATAGCAATCAGCCCCAGCATTTT; clone_size: once; j_call: TRBJ1-5; v_call: TRBV19; d_call: NA
cdr3_aa: CASSRYFVGKETQYF; cdr3_nt: TGTGCCAGTAGTCGCTACTTTGTGGGTAAAGAGACCCAGTACTTC; clone_size: NA; j_call: TRBJ2-5; v_call: TRBV19; d_call: NA
cdr3_aa: CASSQDSNWRAGEAFF; cdr3_nt: TGTGCCAGCAGCCAAGATTCGAATTGGAGGGCAGGTGAAGCTTTCTTT; clone_size: NA; j_call: TRBJ1-1; v_call: TRBV3-1/TRBV3-2; d_call: NA